This TCR beta chain was captured in a study of shared clonotypes between healthy human individuals. Study-level points and caveats: The expectation was that sequencing depth would affect clonotype sharing among donors.

Each cell subset's genomic DNA was divided evenly among several immunoSEQ plates. Per the study methods: For the immunoSEQ data, sequences were junction-only without quality scores, so filtering differed. Only in-frame clones appear in the TCRdb table, and some are missing; sequencing was by immunoSEQ multiplex PCR. That table furnishes V, J and clone size, whereas the DNA furnished D and trimming. Among 400,000 to 500,000 clones listed, less than 80% were seen once. This clone was recorded once. Its antigen is not identified. Everyone who donated was a Caucasian adult who lived in Nashville, Tennessee. The source material was PBMCs. The TCR comes from a woman between 35 and 50 years old in good health. Some clones in this sample may be carry-over from other donors' samples.

The CDR3 spells CASSLGTGGETQYF. The CDR3 nucleotides read TGCGCCAGCAGCTTGGGGACAGGAGGCGAGACCCAGTACTTC. The V gene is TRBV5-1, the J gene TRBJ2-5; 7 bases are a match to TRBD1. The ends lost 0 bases at V and 5 bases at J; junction bases unmatched: 4. This CDR3 has 14 amino acids. Germline V gene sequence: CDR1 SGHRS, CDR2 YFSETQ.